Listed here is a single T cell receptor (beta chain). This record belongs to a study of blood T cell repertoires in COVID-19. Whole-study context: Acute-phase and convalescent COVID-19 samples originated in the United States, Italy and Spain. T cells, B-cell-depleted T cells, or PBMCs provided the cDNA or gDNA that served as material.

The junction had 3 bases not matched to a gene; V was cut back by 3 bases and J by 8 bases. Germline lookup yields CDR1 GTSNPN and CDR2 SVGIG (reference sequence). CDR3 length: 12 amino acids. Original data processing: Reference gene primer amplification in the assay estimated nucleated cell counts. This table comes from immunoSEQ multiplex PCR, and its TCRdb copy is limited to in-frame clones, with some not included. V and J calls and clone size are as listed in that table; D and trimming were resolved from the DNA. The profile shows around 260,000 clones, approximately 86% of them singletons. The clonotype comes from a man aged 25-45 years with active or convalescent COVID-19. This chain connects TRBV30 to TRBJ1-4, with 7 bases fitting TRBD1. Sequencing was done on a sample of peripheral blood. The CDR3 sequence: CAWRAGGEKLFF. In DNA form, the CDR3 reads TGTGCCTGGAGGGCAGGGGGAGAAAAACTGTTTTTT.